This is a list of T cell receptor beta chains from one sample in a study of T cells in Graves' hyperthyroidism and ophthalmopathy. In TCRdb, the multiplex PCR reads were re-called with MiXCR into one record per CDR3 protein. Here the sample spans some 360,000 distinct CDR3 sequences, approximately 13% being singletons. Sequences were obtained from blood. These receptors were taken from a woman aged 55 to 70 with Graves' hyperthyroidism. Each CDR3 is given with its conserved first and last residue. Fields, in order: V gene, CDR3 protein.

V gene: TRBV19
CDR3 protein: CASRPSGSSYEQYF

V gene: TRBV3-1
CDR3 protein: CASKPWTEKPNRGNYGYTF

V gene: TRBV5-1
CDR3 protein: CASSLEAGANNEQFF

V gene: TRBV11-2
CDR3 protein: CASSRGLAGGFRDTQYF

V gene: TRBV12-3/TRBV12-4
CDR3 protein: CASSNGWGYTF

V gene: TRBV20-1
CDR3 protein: CSAIDRVGSYNEQFF

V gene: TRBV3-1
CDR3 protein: CASSQDSTSGIEQFF

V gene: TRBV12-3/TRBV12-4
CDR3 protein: CASKPGHTYEQYF

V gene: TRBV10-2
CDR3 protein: CASSQDPWNTIYF

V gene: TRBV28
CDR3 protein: CASSLSPGAGRDYEQYF

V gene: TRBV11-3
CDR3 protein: CASSLDFRGEQFF

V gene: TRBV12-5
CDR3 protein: CASGPFAERGDYGYTF

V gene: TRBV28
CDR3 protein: CASRTIGWGSYEQYF

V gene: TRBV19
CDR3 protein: CASSTIAGAETQYF

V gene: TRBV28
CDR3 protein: CASGPGQGGFDGYTF

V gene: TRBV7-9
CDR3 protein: CASSTLGLAGAHTQYF

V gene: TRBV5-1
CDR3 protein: CASSLVSGSSYEQYF

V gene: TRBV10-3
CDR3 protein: CAISGDSYEQYF

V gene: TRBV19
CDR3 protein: CASTLGRILNTEAFF

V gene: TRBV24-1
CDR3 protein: CATSLPGTDEQYF

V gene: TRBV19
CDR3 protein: CASSIPGALTEAFF

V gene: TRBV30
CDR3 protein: CAWSPPGSPVYNEQFF

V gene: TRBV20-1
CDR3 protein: CSARDFPDTQYF

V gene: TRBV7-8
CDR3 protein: CASSLGGDSSYEQYF

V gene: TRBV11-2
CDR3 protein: CASSYGTFIYNEQFF

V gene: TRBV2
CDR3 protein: CASSEGGQGNEQFF

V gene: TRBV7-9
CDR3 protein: CASRPAPLAVHQETQYF

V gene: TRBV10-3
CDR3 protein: CAIRRLVSKNIQYF

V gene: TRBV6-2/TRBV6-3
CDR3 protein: CASSRKIPWRQGVTGELFF

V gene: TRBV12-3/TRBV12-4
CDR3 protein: CASSFRGGVTEAFF

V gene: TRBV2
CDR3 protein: CASSDWWQGALFSTDTQYF

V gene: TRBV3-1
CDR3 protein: CASSPQAAEAFF